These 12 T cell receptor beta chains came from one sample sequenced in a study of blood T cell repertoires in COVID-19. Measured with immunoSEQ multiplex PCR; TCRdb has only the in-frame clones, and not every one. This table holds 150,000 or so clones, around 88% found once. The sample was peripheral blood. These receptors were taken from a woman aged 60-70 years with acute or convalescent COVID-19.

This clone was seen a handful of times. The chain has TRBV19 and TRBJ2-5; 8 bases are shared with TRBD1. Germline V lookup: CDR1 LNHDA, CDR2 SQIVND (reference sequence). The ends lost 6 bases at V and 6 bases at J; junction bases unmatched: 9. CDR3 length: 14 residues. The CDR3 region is CASSETGGIKTQYF. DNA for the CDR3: TGTGCCAGTAGCGAAACAGGGGGTATAAAGACCCAGTACTTC.

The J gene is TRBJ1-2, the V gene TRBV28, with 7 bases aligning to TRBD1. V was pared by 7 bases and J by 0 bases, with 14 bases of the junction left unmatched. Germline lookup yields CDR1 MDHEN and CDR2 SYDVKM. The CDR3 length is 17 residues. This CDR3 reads CASTDLPQGTSNYGYTF. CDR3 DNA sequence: TGTGCCAGCACTGATCTACCACAGGGGACGTCTAACTATGGCTACACCTTC.

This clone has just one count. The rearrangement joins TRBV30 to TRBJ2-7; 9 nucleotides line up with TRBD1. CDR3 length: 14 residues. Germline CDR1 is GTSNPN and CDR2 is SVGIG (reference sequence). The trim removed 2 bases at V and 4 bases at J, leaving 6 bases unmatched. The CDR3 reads CAWSSGTGSYEQYF. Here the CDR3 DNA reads TGTGCCTGGAGTTCCGGGACAGGGTCGTACGAGCAGTACTTC.

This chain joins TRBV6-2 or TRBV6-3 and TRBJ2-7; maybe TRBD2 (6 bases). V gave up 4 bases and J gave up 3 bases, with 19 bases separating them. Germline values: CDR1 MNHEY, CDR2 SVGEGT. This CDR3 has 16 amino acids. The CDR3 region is CASSWSGGNVHYEQYF. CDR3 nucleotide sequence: TGTGCCAGCAGTTGGTCTGGAGGGAACGTTCACTACGAGCAGTACTTC.

CDR3 sequence reads: CASSDRRAGDTQYF. The CDR3, as DNA: TGTGCCAGCAGCGATAGGCGTGCGGGAGATACGCAGTATTTT. The chain combines TRBV11-3 with TRBJ2-3; maybe TRBD2 (5 bases). There are 14 residues in the CDR3. The germline CDR1 and CDR2 sequences are SGHNT and YENEEA. The V end was cut by 5 bases, the J end by 5 bases, with 14 bases between.

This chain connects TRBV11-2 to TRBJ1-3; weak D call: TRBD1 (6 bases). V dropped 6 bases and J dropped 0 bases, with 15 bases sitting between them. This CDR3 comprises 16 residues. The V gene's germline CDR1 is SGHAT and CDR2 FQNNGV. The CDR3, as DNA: TGTGCCAGCAGAGGACTGCAGGGGAACTCTGGAAACACCATATATTTT. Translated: CASRGLQGNSGNTIYF.

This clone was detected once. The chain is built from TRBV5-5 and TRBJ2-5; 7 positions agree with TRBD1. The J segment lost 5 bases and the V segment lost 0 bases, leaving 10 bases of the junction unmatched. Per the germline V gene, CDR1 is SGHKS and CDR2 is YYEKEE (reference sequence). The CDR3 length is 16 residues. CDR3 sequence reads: CASSLAIIGGRETQYF. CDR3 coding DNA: TGTGCCAGCAGCTTGGCCATAATAGGGGGCCGGGAGACCCAGTACTTC.

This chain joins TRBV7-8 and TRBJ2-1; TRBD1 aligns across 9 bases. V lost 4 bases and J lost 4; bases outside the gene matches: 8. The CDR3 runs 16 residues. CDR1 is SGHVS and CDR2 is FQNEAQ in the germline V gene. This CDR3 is CASSSGQGGSYNEQFF. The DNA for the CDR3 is TGTGCCAGCAGCTCGGGACAGGGAGGGAGTTACAATGAGCAGTTCTTC.

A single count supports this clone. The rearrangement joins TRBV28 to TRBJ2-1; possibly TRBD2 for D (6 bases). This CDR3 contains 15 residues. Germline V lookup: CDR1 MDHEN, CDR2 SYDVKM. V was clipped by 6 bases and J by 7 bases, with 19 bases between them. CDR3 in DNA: TGTGCCAGCAGAGAGACCGGGACTCCTCCGAATGAGCAGTTCTTC. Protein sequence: CASRETGTPPNEQFF.

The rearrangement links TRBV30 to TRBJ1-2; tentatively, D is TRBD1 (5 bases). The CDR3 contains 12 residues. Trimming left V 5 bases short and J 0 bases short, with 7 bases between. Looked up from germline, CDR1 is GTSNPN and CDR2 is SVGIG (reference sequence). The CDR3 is CAWADTNYGYTF. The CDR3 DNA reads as TGTGCCTGGGCGGACACTAACTATGGCTACACCTTC.

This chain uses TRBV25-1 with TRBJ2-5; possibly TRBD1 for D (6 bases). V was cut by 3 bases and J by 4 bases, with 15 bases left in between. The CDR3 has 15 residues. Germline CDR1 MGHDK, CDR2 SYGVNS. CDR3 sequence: CASSDPTGYGETQYF. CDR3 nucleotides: TGTGCCAGCAGTGACCCAACAGGGTACGGAGAGACCCAGTACTTC.

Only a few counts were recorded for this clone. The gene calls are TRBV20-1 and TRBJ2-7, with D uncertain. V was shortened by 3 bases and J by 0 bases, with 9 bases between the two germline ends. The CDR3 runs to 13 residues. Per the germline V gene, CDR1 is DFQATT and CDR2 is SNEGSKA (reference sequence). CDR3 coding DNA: TGCAGTGCTAGTGGCACAAGCTCCTACGAGCAGTACTTC. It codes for CSASGTSSYEQYF.